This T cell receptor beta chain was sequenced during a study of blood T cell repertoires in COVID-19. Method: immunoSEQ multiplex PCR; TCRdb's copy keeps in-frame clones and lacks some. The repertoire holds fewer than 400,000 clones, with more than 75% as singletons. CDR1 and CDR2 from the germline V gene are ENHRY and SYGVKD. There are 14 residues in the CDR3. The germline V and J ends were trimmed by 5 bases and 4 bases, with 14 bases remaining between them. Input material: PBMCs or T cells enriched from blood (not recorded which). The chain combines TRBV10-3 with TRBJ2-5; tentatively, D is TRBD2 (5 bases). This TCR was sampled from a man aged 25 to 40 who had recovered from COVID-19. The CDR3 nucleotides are TGTGCCATCAGTAAACTAGGCGCGGGAGAGACCCAGTACTTC. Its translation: CAISKLGAGETQYF.